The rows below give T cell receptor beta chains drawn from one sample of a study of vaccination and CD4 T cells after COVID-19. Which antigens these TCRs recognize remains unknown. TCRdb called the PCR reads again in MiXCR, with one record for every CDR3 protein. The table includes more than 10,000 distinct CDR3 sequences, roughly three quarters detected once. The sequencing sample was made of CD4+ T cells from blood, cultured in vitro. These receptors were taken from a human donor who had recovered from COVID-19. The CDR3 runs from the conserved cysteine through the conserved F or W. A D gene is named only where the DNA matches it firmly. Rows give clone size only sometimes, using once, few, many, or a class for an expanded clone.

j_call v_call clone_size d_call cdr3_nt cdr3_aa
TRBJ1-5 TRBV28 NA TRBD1 TGTGCCAGCCTGCACCGGGACAGGGGCATTCAGCCCCAGCATTTT CASLHRDRGIQPQHF
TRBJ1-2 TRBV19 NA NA TGTGCCAGTAGTATCACCATCTACAGTGCGGGGAGCTATGGCTACACCTTC CASSITIYSAGSYGYTF
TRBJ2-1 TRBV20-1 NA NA TGCAGTGCTTTGGGCGGGAATCACAATGAGCAGTTCTTC CSALGGNHNEQFF
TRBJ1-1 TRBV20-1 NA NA TGCAGTGCTAGACCCTTTGGGCTTGGGCAGAACACTGAAGCTTTCTTT CSARPFGLGQNTEAFF
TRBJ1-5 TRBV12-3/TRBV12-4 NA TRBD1 TGTGCCAGCAGTTTAACCCGACAGGGGGATCAGCCCCAGCATTTT CASSLTRQGDQPQHF
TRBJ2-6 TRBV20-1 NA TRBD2 TGCAGTGCTAGCCTACTAGCGGGGGGTTGGGCTGGGGCCAACGTCCTGACTTTC CSASLLAGGWAGANVLTF
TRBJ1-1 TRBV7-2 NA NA TGTGCCAGCACCTCTTATCAGACCACTGAAGCTTTCTTT CASTSYQTTEAFF
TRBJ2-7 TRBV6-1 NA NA TGTGCCAGCAGAAGACATGGCATTGACTACGAGCAGTACTTC CASRRHGIDYEQYF
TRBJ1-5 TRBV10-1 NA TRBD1 TGCGCCAGCAGGGGGACAGGGGGCGCGAGGGGGAGCAATCAGCCCCAGCATTTT CASRGTGGARGSNQPQHF
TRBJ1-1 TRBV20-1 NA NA TGCAGTGCTAGTCCTCCCGGGGAAGTAAACACTGAAGCTTTCTTT CSASPPGEVNTEAFF
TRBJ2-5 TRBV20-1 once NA TGCAGTGCTAGAAACAGCCCAGAGACCCAGTACTTC CSARNSPETQYF